These 11 T cell receptor beta chains were sequenced from one sample in a study of tumor-infiltrating lymphocytes in primary liver carcinoma. Blood RNA originated from unsorted whole blood, with germline DNA additionally extracted. TCR beta cDNA was made from roughly 500 ng total RNA with a constant-region primer. For TCR beta, libraries were produced by three nested multiplex PCR rounds using slightly modified ARM-PCR. A C-beta reverse primer was combined with TRBV1-TRBV30 forward primers in the first two PCR rounds, and each round had about 10 cycles. From the multiplex PCR reads, TCRdb called clonotypes with MiXCR, one entry per CDR3 protein. The table includes hundreds of thousands of distinct CDR3 sequences, more than 55% detected once. Sequencing input: peripheral blood. These receptors were collected from a middle-aged man with primary liver carcinoma and hepatitis B virus infection.

Comment on this clonotype: This could be a read error, since a much larger clone is one nucleotide away. The chain links TRBV6-1 to TRBJ2-7; no reliable D call. Germline-derived CDR1 and CDR2 are MNHNS and SASEGT. The CDR3 length is 11 residues. The CDR3 reads CTSSASYEQYF. CDR3 DNA: TGTACCAGCAGCGCATCCTACGAGCAGTACTTC.

In the case of this clonotype: The junction and the germline gene differ at one end; a read error may be behind it. The DNA for the CDR3 is TGTGCCAGCAGTTACGGCGGCTCCTACAAGCAGTACTTC. Translation: CASSYGGSYKQYF. The chain links TRBV6-6 to TRBJ2-7; D is ambiguous. Germline values: CDR1 MNHNY, CDR2 SVGAGI (reference sequence). The CDR3 sequence is 13 residues long.

This clonotype was detected ten times or more. The chain couples TRBV10-3 to TRBJ2-5; D assignment may be TRBD1 or TRBD2 (5 bases each). The CDR3 is made up of 14 amino acids. CDR1 is ENHRY, CDR2 SYGVKD, per germline. The ends were cut back, 10 bases at V and 4 bases at J, with 19 bases in the middle. This chain's CDR3 is CATRPGTRGETQYF. CDR3 DNA: TGTGCCACCAGGCCAGGGACCCGAGGAGAGACCCAGTACTTC.

Notes on this clonotype: A much larger clone sits a single nucleotide away, making a read error possible. The rearrangement uses TRBV12-3 or TRBV12-4 and TRBJ2-1; D ambiguous. There are 12 residues in the CDR3. Here the CDR3 DNA reads TGTGCCAGCAGTCCGGATACGAATGAGCAGCTCTTC. This encodes CASSPDTNEQLF.

This clonotype has more than one count but fewer than ten. V usage is TRBV11-2 and J usage is TRBJ2-7; tentatively, D is TRBD1 (6 bases). The germline V and J ends were trimmed by 4 bases and 0 bases, with 13 bases remaining between them. The CDR3 is 15 amino acids. From germline, CDR1 is SGHAT and CDR2 FQNNGV. CDR3 in amino acids: CASSSPRDNSYEQYF. In DNA, the CDR3 is TGTGCCAGCAGCTCCCCGAGGGACAACTCCTACGAGCAGTACTTC. The full variable domain, completed using reference TRBV11-2 and TRBJ2-7, is EAGVAQSPRYKIIEKRQSVAFWCNPISGHATLYWYQQILGQGPKLLIQFQNNGVVDDSQLPKDRFSAERLKGVDSTLKIQPAKLEDSAVYLCASSSPRDNSYEQYFGPGTRLTVT.

Note on this clonotype: A much larger clone lies a single base off, so this may be a read error. The J gene is TRBJ1-2, the V gene TRBV6-2 or TRBV6-3; 10 positions agree with TRBD1. This CDR3 is built from 15 residues. Germline lookup yields CDR1 MNHEY and CDR2 SVGEGT. The CDR3 nucleotides are TGTGCCGGCAGTTACCTGTCCGGGACAGGGGACGGCTACACCTTC. It codes for CAGSYLSGTGDGYTF.

For this clonotype: This may come from a read error, since a much larger clone is one base off. The CDR3 does not close with the conserved phenylalanine or tryptophan, likely indicating a read error. The V gene is TRBV4-2, the J gene TRBJ2-2; D remains ambiguous. There are 10 residues in the CDR3. Germline V gene lookup returns CDR1 LGHNA and CDR2 YNFKEQ. Deletions cut 6 bases from V and 7 bases from J, with 3 bases between. CDR3 loop: CASSHGELFY. The CDR3, as DNA: TGTGCCAGCAGTCACGGGGAGCTGTTTTAT.

The V and J genes are TRBV5-4 and TRBJ1-6; the D is unclear. The CDR3 totals 13 residues. CDR1 SGHNT and CDR2 YYREEE come from the germline V gene (reference sequence). V was cut by 0 bases and J by 5 bases, with 3 bases left in between. CDR3 amino acids: CASSLVDNSPLHF. The CDR3 nucleotides read TGTGCCAGCAGCTTGGTGGATAATTCACCCCTCCACTTT.

The genes are TRBV12-3 or TRBV12-4 and TRBJ2-4; 8 positions agree with TRBD1. V was pared by 2 bases and J by 0 bases, with 6 bases of the junction left unmatched. This CDR3 is built from 17 residues. The CDR3 DNA reads as TGTGCCAGCAGTTTATCCCCGGACAGGGTAGCCAAAAACATTCAGTACTTC. This encodes CASSLSPDRVAKNIQYF.

About this clonotype itself: With a much larger clone just one base away, this may be a read error. The genes are TRBV6-5 and TRBJ1-3; no clear D gene. CDR3 length: 14 amino acids. Looked up from germline, CDR1 is MNHEY and CDR2 is SVGAGI. The DNA for the CDR3 is TGTGTCAGCAGTTACTCGACGAAAGGAAACACCATATATTTT. Protein: CVSSYSTKGNTIYF.

V usage is TRBV28 and J usage is TRBJ2-5; TRBD2 agrees at 7 bases. The trim removed 3 bases at V and 1 base at J, leaving 8 bases unmatched. There are 16 residues in the CDR3. The V gene's germline CDR1 is MDHEN and CDR2 SYDVKM. Written as DNA, the CDR3 is TGTGCCAGCAGTTTTTCAACGGCGGGGGTCCAAGAGACCCAGTACTTC. Encoded protein: CASSFSTAGVQETQYF.